This is a list of T cell receptor beta chains from one sample in a study of monozygotic twins with cystic fibrosis. Sequencing used immunoSEQ multiplex PCR; TCRdb keeps in-frame clones, though not all of them. This table holds 25,000 or so clones, about nine tenths found once. Specimen: blood. The source is a girl aged 2-10 years with cystic fibrosis. Both conserved end residues are trimmed from each CDR3.

j_call v_call cdr3_aa
TRBJ1-1 TRBV5-6 ASSLGGGREAF
TRBJ2-1 TRBV2 ASSLGGSYNEQF
TRBJ1-1 TRBV27 ASKPEGRGDTEAF
TRBJ1-2 TRBV9 ASSVGTAGGYGYT
TRBJ2-5 TRBV6-5 ASSLRRSGETQY
TRBJ2-1 TRBV5-1 ASSLARVEQF
TRBJ2-4 TRBV19 ASRQGTKNIQY
TRBJ1-1 TRBV19 ASTTGGFQTEAF
TRBJ1-5 TRBV2 ANQMGPNQPQH
TRBJ2-3 TRBV29-1 SESPFSTDTQY
TRBJ2-3 TRBV9 ASSVAMDTQY
TRBJ1-2 TRBV6-5 ASSYSGPQVDGYT
TRBJ2-5 TRBV30 AWSVYWGAATQY
TRBJ2-7 TRBV7-2 ASGAQGTDYEQY
TRBJ1-1 TRBV6-5 ASSGRTGERAF
TRBJ1-2 TRBV25-1 ASSEPTGRGYT
TRBJ1-1 TRBV7-2 ASSRQGAQTEAF
TRBJ2-1 TRBV5-1 ASSSGLLSYNEQF
TRBJ2-7 TRBV29-1 SEGRYGEQY
TRBJ1-2 TRBV29-1 SVIPNTREGGYT
TRBJ1-5 TRBV6-1 ASSEASAPQPQH
TRBJ1-2 TRBV30 AIIYRVSNYGYT
TRBJ2-5 TRBV5-1 ASSIPEETQY
TRBJ1-3 TRBV2 ASILDRVVGNTIY
TRBJ1-3 TRBV7-6 ASSLAGHSGNTIY
TRBJ1-3 TRBV2 ASSEDQVSSGNTIY
TRBJ1-6 TRBV5-6 ASSPGTDEPLH
TRBJ2-3 TRBV4-2 ASSQLRGITDTQY
TRBJ2-7 TRBV7-6 ASSSLSYEQY
TRBJ1-1 TRBV9 ASSVDPTGPLTEAF
TRBJ1-4 TRBV6-1 ASRGQINEKLF
TRBJ2-1 TRBV4-1 ASSQDVSSGGYNEQF
TRBJ2-1 TRBV2 ASRDRVYNEQF
TRBJ1-1 TRBV2 ASSEVVGTEAF
TRBJ2-7 TRBV6-5 ASSYSPPRTGDEQY
TRBJ2-2 TRBV5-4 ASSSLSNAGELF
TRBJ1-1 TRBV5-6 ASSLFWGALFTEAF
TRBJ2-1 TRBV4-2 ASSQDAGAGTLPYNEQF
TRBJ1-3 TRBV5-6 ASSPPASGNTIY
TRBJ2-7 TRBV7-6 ASSLGTGENYEQY
TRBJ2-5 TRBV7-8 ASSLSGTSQY